This T cell receptor (beta chain) derives from a study of cytomegalovirus exposure and HLA in healthy donors. 13 Jbeta primers and 60 Vbeta primers were used for the PCR. Clones were read by immunoSEQ multiplex PCR, and TCRdb kept only the in-frame ones, dropping some. This sample has about 140,000 clones, with 70% found just once. Study results and limitations: Sequencing likely caused a cluster of highly shared sequence variants.

Note on this clone: What it binds is not known.

Looked up from germline, CDR1 is SGHTA and CDR2 is FQGTGA. The CDR3 contains 16 residues. Trimming took 5 bases from V and 2 from J; bases not matched to a gene: 8. The sequencing sample was made of PBMCs. The chain employs TRBV7-3 and TRBJ2-3; TRBD2 aligns across 9 bases. The receptor was isolated from a woman younger than 45 in good health and CMV-seronegative. The CDR3, as DNA: TGTGCCAGCAGCCCGCTAGCGGGGCGACTCACAGATACGCAGTATTTT. Its protein product is CASSPLAGRLTDTQYF.